The rows below give T cell receptor beta chains drawn from one sample of a study of T cells in Graves' hyperthyroidism and ophthalmopathy. From the multiplex PCR reads, TCRdb called clonotypes with MiXCR, one entry per CDR3 protein. The sample lists 560,000 or so distinct CDR3 sequences; about 45% were seen once. Source material: peripheral blood or thyroid tissue (not recorded which). All receptors come from a woman aged 18-29 years with Graves' hyperthyroidism. Both conserved end residues are part of each CDR3. A D gene is named only where the DNA matches it firmly. The size entry is marked missing in some rows and otherwise reads once, few, many or a size class.

TRBJ1-1,.,TRBD1,TRBV7-9,CASSQGKTGSAFF,TGTGCCAGCAGCCAAGGAAAGACAGGGTCAGCTTTCTTT
TRBJ1-4,.,.,TRBV2,CARRGANEKLFF,TGTGCCAGGAGGGGGGCTAATGAAAAACTGTTTTTT
TRBJ1-5,.,.,TRBV15,CATSLVGTEIPNQPQHF,TGTGCCACCAGCCTAGTAGGGACCGAAATTCCCAATCAGCCCCAGCATTTT
TRBJ1-2,.,.,TRBV2,CASGLAPTGNGYTF,TGTGCCAGCGGCCTAGCCCCTACAGGGAACGGCTACACCTTC
TRBJ1-1,many,.,TRBV7-2,CASSLDQNTEAFF,TGTGCCAGCAGCTTAGACCAGAACACTGAAGCTTTCTTT
TRBJ1-2,.,TRBD1,TRBV12-3/TRBV12-4,CASSSIFGDRSYGYTF,TGTGCCAGCAGTTCCATATTTGGGGACAGGTCCTATGGCTACACCTTC
TRBJ2-7,.,.,TRBV3-1,CASSHPGHAYEQYF,TGTGCCAGCAGCCATCCGGGACACGCCTACGAGCAGTACTTC
TRBJ2-7,few,.,TRBV28,CASMRVTRAYEQYF,TGTGCCAGCATGAGGGTGACGCGGGCGTACGAGCAGTACTTC
TRBJ2-5,.,TRBD1,TRBV10-3,CAISLTGIGETQYF,TGTGCCATCAGTCTGACAGGGATAGGGGAGACCCAGTACTTC
TRBJ1-2,many,.,TRBV9,CASSVGGRATYGYTF,TGTGCCAGCAGCGTAGGGGGCAGGGCGACATATGGCTACACCTTC
TRBJ2-2,.,TRBD1,TRBV11-2,CASSAKERQGNTGELFF,TGTGCCAGCAGCGCCAAAGAGCGACAGGGGAACACCGGGGAGCTGTTTTTT
TRBJ2-5,.,TRBD2,TRBV14,CARGLGGETQYF,TGTGCTAGGGGACTAGGGGGAGAGACCCAGTACTTC
TRBJ1-2,few,TRBD1,TRBV25-1,CASSEVGRQGNYGYTF,TGTGCCAGCAGTGAAGTGGGGCGACAGGGGAACTATGGCTACACCTTC
TRBJ2-7,many,.,TRBV25-1,CASSVYTTSYEQYF,TGTGCCAGCAGTGTCTACACTACCTCCTACGAGCAGTACTTC
TRBJ1-2,.,.,TRBV7-9,CASSLQGGYTF,TGTGCCAGCAGTCTACAGGGTGGCTACACCTTC
TRBJ1-1,few,.,TRBV7-8,CASSKDSNMNTEAFF,TGTGCCAGCAGCAAAGACAGCAACATGAACACTGAAGCTTTCTTT
TRBJ2-5,.,.,TRBV24-1,CATSEAAGEETQYF,TGTGCCACCAGTGAGGCGGCTGGGGAAGAGACCCAGTACTTC
TRBJ2-7,.,TRBD2,TRBV7-9,CASSFFTSASYEQYF,TGTGCCAGCAGCTTCTTTACTAGCGCCTCCTACGAGCAGTACTTC
TRBJ1-2,many,TRBD1,TRBV19,CASKATGVDGYTF,TGTGCCAGTAAGGCGACAGGGGTAGATGGCTACACCTTC
TRBJ2-7,.,TRBD2,TRBV24-1,CATSDGRGTSGRGEQYF,TGTGCCACCAGTGATGGCCGGGGGACTAGCGGGAGAGGCGAGCAGTACTTC
TRBJ1-5,.,.,TRBV25-1,CAGQYNQPQHF,TGTGCTGGACAGTACAATCAGCCCCAGCATTTT
TRBJ1-6,.,TRBD1,TRBV7-8,CASSSGTGRNSPLHF,TGTGCCAGCAGCTCGGGGACAGGGCGGAATTCACCCCTCCACTTT
TRBJ2-2,many,.,TRBV29-1,CSANRAGELFF,TGCAGCGCTAACAGGGCCGGGGAGCTGTTTTTT
TRBJ1-4,.,.,TRBV20-1,CSAMPLGEKLFF,TGCAGTGCTATGCCTCTCGGGGAAAAACTGTTTTTT
TRBJ1-4,once,.,TRBV15,CATSRLAGSYNEKLFF,TGTGCCACCAGCAGACTAGCGGGCTCCTACAATGAAAAACTGTTTTTT
TRBJ1-5,.,TRBD1,TRBV25-1,CASSEYRGTGERSQHF,TGTGCCAGCAGTGAATACCGGGGGACAGGGGAAAGATCCCAGCATTTT
TRBJ2-7,once,.,TRBV7-3,CASSIGTQAGEQYF,TGTGCCAGCAGCATCGGGACGCAAGCCGGCGAGCAGTACTTC
TRBJ1-2,.,.,TRBV7-2,CASGMGSGYTF,TGTGCCAGCGGAATGGGCTCTGGCTACACCTTC
TRBJ1-2,.,TRBD1,TRBV14,CASSPLGTGRGYTF,TGTGCCAGCAGCCCCTTAGGGACAGGGAGAGGCTACACCTTC
TRBJ2-7,few,.,TRBV10-3,CAISESQGISYEQYF,TGTGCCATCAGTGAGTCGCAGGGTATCTCCTACGAGCAGTACTTC
TRBJ2-5,.,.,TRBV7-8,CASSLRGSGVQETQYF,TGTGCCAGCAGCTTAAGGGGGTCTGGGGTCCAAGAGACCCAGTACTTC
TRBJ1-1,many,.,TRBV24-1,CATSDKRALNTEAFF,TGTGCCACCAGTGACAAACGGGCCCTGAACACTGAAGCTTTCTTT